The 17 T cell receptor beta chains listed next were all sequenced from one sample in a study of radiation and T cells in renal cell carcinoma. Some clones are missing from TCRdb's copy, which holds only in-frame ones; the method was immunoSEQ multiplex PCR. Of tens of thousands of clones in the sample, about half were seen once. Treatment indicated: 15 Gy SBRT to primary tumor, nephrectomy 4 weeks later. The source was tumor tissue, collected from a patient whose treatment included radiotherapy and nephrectomy. The receptors stem from a woman between 50 and 59 years old with renal cell carcinoma.

This clone was observed many times. The J gene is TRBJ2-2, the V gene TRBV6-1; 7 bases line up with TRBD1. The CDR3 extends over 13 amino acids. Per germline, CDR1 MNHNS and CDR2 SASEGT. J lost 4 bases, V lost 8 bases, and 4 bases had no gene match. In DNA, the CDR3 is TGTGCCAGCCAGGGGGAGAGCACCGGGGAGCTGTTTTTT. Its protein product is CASQGESTGELFF.

The CDR3 DNA reads as TGTGCCAGTAGTGTTTCAGGGAGTGGAAACACCATATATTTT. Amino acids: CASSVSGSGNTIYF. The chain recombines TRBV19 with TRBJ1-3, with D possibly TRBD1 on 5 matching bases. The V end was cut by 5 bases, the J end by 3 bases, with 11 bases between. The length of the CDR3 is 14 residues. CDR1 and CDR2 from the germline V gene are LNHDA and SQIVND (reference sequence).

The chain is built from TRBV7-8 and TRBJ2-1; D gene uncertain. The V gene lost 5 bases and the J gene lost 6 bases, with 5 bases spanning the gap. Germline CDR1 SGHVS, CDR2 FQNEAQ. The length of the CDR3 is 11 residues. CDR3 amino acids: CASSPSNEQFF. DNA of the CDR3: TGTGCCAGCAGCCCGTCCAATGAGCAGTTCTTC. Together with reference TRBV7-8 and TRBJ2-1, the CDR3 gives the full variable domain: GAGVSQSPRYKVAKRGQDVALRCDPISGHVSLFWYQQALGQGPEFLTYFQNEAQLDKSGLPSDRFFAERPEGSVSTLKIQRTQQEDSAVYLCASSPSNEQFFGPGTRLTVL.

The V gene is TRBV25-1, the J gene TRBJ2-2; TRBD1 aligns across 11 bases. The CDR3 has 17 residues. CDR1 is MGHDK, CDR2 SYGVNS, per germline. The junction had 5 bases not matched to a gene; V was cut back by 4 bases and J by 1 base. The CDR3 region is CASSGGQGVRNTGELFF. CDR3 sequence (DNA): TGTGCCAGCAGTGGGGGACAGGGGGTAAGGAACACCGGGGAGCTGTTTTTT.

The chain uses TRBV10-2 and TRBJ2-7; 10 nucleotides align to TRBD1. This CDR3 has 13 residues. CDR1 is WSHSY, CDR2 SAAADI, per germline. J lost 3 bases, V lost 11 bases, and 7 bases had no gene match. CDR3: CAAGTGDRYEQYF. CDR3 in DNA: TGCGCCGCGGGGACAGGGGACCGCTACGAGCAGTACTTC.

The CDR3 DNA reads TGTGCCAGCAGTTCACCGCCGGTCGTGACTGAAGCTTTCTTT. This gives the protein CASSSPPVVTEAFF. The chain recombines TRBV6-5 with TRBJ1-1; D call uncertain. Trimming removed 4 bases at V and 5 bases at J, with 14 bases between. The CDR3 spans 14 residues. Germline V gene lookup returns CDR1 MNHEY and CDR2 SVGAGI.

This sequence joins TRBV7-9 and TRBJ2-5; no clear D gene. CDR1 SEHNR and CDR2 FQNEAQ come from the germline V gene (reference sequence). The CDR3 is made up of 11 amino acids. V lost 3 bases to trimming and J lost 4 bases, with 3 bases between them. For the CDR3, the DNA is TGTGCCAGCAGCTTTTCAGAGACCCAGTACTTC. It codes for CASSFSETQYF.

J is TRBJ1-6 and V is TRBV29-1, with 7 bases fitting TRBD1. Germline lookup yields CDR1 SQVTM and CDR2 ANQGSEA. The junction had 7 bases not matched to a gene; V was cut back by 6 bases and J by 8 bases. This CDR3 has 13 amino acids. The CDR3 loop is CSVSDRADSPLHF. The CDR3 nucleotides read TGCAGCGTATCCGACAGGGCGGATTCACCCCTCCACTTT.

The J gene is TRBJ1-5, the V gene TRBV6-1, with D possibly being TRBD1 (6 bases). V lost 7 bases, J lost 7 bases, and 17 bases lay in between. Germline CDR1 reads MNHNS; CDR2 reads SASEGT. CDR3 length: 14 residues. The CDR3 region is CASMRGVQGQPQHF. The CDR3 DNA follows: TGTGCCAGCATGAGGGGGGTCCAGGGCCAGCCCCAGCATTTT.

This sequence joins TRBV13 and TRBJ2-3; 9 bases align to TRBD2. V was pared by 0 bases and J by 2 bases, with 6 bases of the junction left unmatched. This CDR3 comprises 17 residues. Per germline, CDR1 PRHDT and CDR2 FYEKMQ (reference sequence). The CDR3 loop reads CASSLGRRLAATDTQYF. CDR3 DNA sequence: TGTGCCAGCAGCTTAGGCCGTAGACTAGCGGCCACAGATACGCAGTATTTT.

As for this clone: Other DNA sequences of this sample code for an identical CDR3. This chain connects TRBV6-1 to TRBJ1-4; no clear D. Looked up from germline, CDR1 is MNHNS and CDR2 is SASEGT. The CDR3 has 12 residues. Trimming left V 3 bases short and J 8 bases short, with 7 bases between. CDR3 bases: TGTGCCAGCAGTGAGCTGGGGGAAAAACTGTTTTTT. The encoded protein is CASSELGEKLFF.

This clone was counted only a few times. The chain links TRBV29-1 to TRBJ2-2, with 10 bases aligning to TRBD2. There are 16 residues in the CDR3. Germline trimming cut 6 bases from V and 7 bases from J; bases unmatched to any gene: 14. Germline loops: CDR1 SQVTM, CDR2 ANQGSEA. CDR3: CSVLGLAGDPGGELFF. DNA of the CDR3: TGCAGCGTCCTCGGGCTAGCGGGGGACCCCGGCGGGGAGCTGTTTTTT.

This sequence joins TRBV18 and TRBJ2-7; 7 nucleotides line up with TRBD1. CDR3 length: 14 residues. Germline-derived CDR1 and CDR2 are KGHSH and LQKENI. J gave up 0 bases and V 3 bases, and 2 bases lay outside the gene matches. CDR3 sequence (DNA): TGTGCCAGCTCACCGGGACAGAGCTCCTACGAGCAGTACTTC. Encoded protein: CASSPGQSSYEQYF.

The chain carries TRBV6-4 and TRBJ2-3, with 14 bases identical to TRBD2. V lost 5 bases to trimming and J lost 1 base; unmatched junction nucleotides: 2. Germline lookup yields CDR1 MRHNA and CDR2 SNTAGT. This CDR3 has 16 amino acids. CDR3 in amino acids: CASSPTSGGGTDTQYF. The CDR3 region has the DNA TGTGCCAGCAGTCCGACTAGCGGGGGGGGCACAGATACGCAGTATTTT.

The CDR3: CASSLGAGVTDTQYF. In DNA form, the CDR3 reads TGTGCCAGCAGCTTAGGAGCGGGGGTCACAGATACGCAGTATTTT. This chain joins TRBV7-8 and TRBJ2-3; 8 nucleotides match TRBD2. The germline gives CDR1 SGHVS, CDR2 FQNEAQ. V lost 1 base and J lost 2; bases outside the gene matches: 2. This CDR3 has 15 residues. Complete variable domain (other parts from reference TRBV7-8 and TRBJ2-3): GAGVSQSPRYKVAKRGQDVALRCDPISGHVSLFWYQQALGQGPEFLTYFQNEAQLDKSGLPSDRFFAERPEGSVSTLKIQRTQQEDSAVYLCASSLGAGVTDTQYFGPGTRLTVL.

The V call is TRBV7-2, the J call TRBJ2-2, with D possibly being TRBD1 (6 bases). V was trimmed by 1 base and J by 5 bases, leaving 11 bases between them. The CDR3 totals 15 residues. Germline assignment: CDR1 SGHTA and CDR2 FQGNSA. CDR3 in amino acids: CASSLDRVETGELFF. The CDR3, as DNA: TGTGCCAGCAGCTTAGACAGGGTAGAGACCGGGGAGCTGTTTTTT.

The gene calls are TRBV5-6 and TRBJ1-6; the D gene is possibly TRBD1 (6 bases). In germline, CDR1 is SGHDT, CDR2 YYEEEE. The V end lost 5 bases, the J end lost 7 bases, and 16 bases lay between the germline ends. CDR3 length: 15 residues. This CDR3 reads CASRGRQARNSPLHF. The CDR3 bases are TGTGCCAGCAGGGGAAGACAGGCCCGAAATTCACCCCTCCACTTT.